The 21 T cell receptor beta chains below come from one sample, sequenced in a study of cytotoxic CD8 clonotypes in ibrutinib-treated CLL. Method: immunoSEQ multiplex PCR; TCRdb's copy keeps in-frame clones and lacks some. The repertoire holds about 330,000 clones, with over 55% as singletons. This sample comprised PBMCs, obtained after 36 months of ibrutinib treatment. The receptors come from a human donor with chronic lymphocytic leukemia.

This clone showed up just a few times. This chain links TRBV27 with TRBJ1-6; D not resolved. This CDR3 is built from 16 residues. V was trimmed by 2 bases and J by 14 bases, leaving 22 bases between them. Germline V gene data show CDR1 as MNHEY and CDR2 as SMNVEV (reference sequence). Here the CDR3 reads CASSLVPPPLVHTLHF. As DNA, the CDR3 is TGTGCCAGCAGTTTAGTGCCCCCGCCCCTAGTTCACACCCTCCACTTT.

The chain carries TRBV7-8 and TRBJ2-7, with TRBD2 matching over 7 bases. The CDR3 loop spans 16 amino acids. The V gene's germline CDR1 is SGHVS and CDR2 FQNEAQ. After removal of 5 bases from V and 0 bases from J, the junction contained 10 bases not matched to a gene. CDR3 region: CASSPRFERDSYEQYF. CDR3 nucleotides: TGTGCCAGCAGCCCCCGGTTTGAGCGGGACTCCTACGAGCAGTACTTC.

The V gene is TRBV5-5, the J gene TRBJ1-2, with D possibly TRBD1 on 6 matching bases. V dropped 4 bases and J dropped 5 bases, with 12 bases sitting between them. The CDR3 is 13 residues long. Germline loops: CDR1 SGHKS, CDR2 YYEKEE (reference sequence). CDR3 coding DNA: TGTGCCAGCAGCAACACAGGGTTTTATGGCTACACCTTC. This gives the protein CASSNTGFYGYTF.

This clone was seen only a few times. This sequence joins TRBV27 and TRBJ2-3; no firm D call. The V end lost 6 bases, the J end lost 0 bases, and 16 bases lay between the germline ends. Germline values: CDR1 MNHEY, CDR2 SMNVEV (reference sequence). The CDR3 is made up of 16 amino acids. The CDR3 region is CASRSAAWASTDTQYF. The CDR3 region has the DNA TGTGCCAGCAGATCTGCGGCTTGGGCTAGCACAGATACGCAGTATTTT.

The chain is built from TRBV5-1 and TRBJ1-6; a weak D match, TRBD1 (6 bases). V was shortened by 7 bases and J by 7 bases, with 12 bases between the two germline ends. The CDR3 extends over 13 amino acids. Germline V gene sequence: CDR1 SGHRS, CDR2 YFSETQ. CDR3 nucleotides: TGCGCCAGCTCCCCCCAGGGGAATTCACCCCTCCACTTT. Its protein product is CASSPQGNSPLHF.

The chain couples TRBV11-2 to TRBJ2-7; the D gene could be TRBD1 or TRBD2 (5 bases each). V lost 5 bases and J lost 4, with 15 bases in between. The CDR3 contains 14 residues. In germline, CDR1 is SGHAT, CDR2 FQNNGV. Written as DNA, the CDR3 is TGTGCCAGCAGCCCATACGAGGGGAGTTACGAGCAGTACTTC. Its protein product is CASSPYEGSYEQYF.

The chain is built from TRBV19 and TRBJ1-2, with D possibly TRBD1 on 5 matching bases. Trimming removed 8 bases from V and 6 bases from J, with 10 bases in between. The CDR3 runs to 11 residues. Germline lookup yields CDR1 LNHDA and CDR2 SQIVND (reference sequence). The CDR3 DNA is TGTGCCAGTTCGGGGGTAGATGGCTACACCTTC. It translates to CASSGVDGYTF. The variable domain in full, with the rest retrieved from reference TRBV19 and TRBJ1-2, is DGGITQSPKYLFRKEGQNVTLSCEQNLNHDAMYWYRQDPGQGLRLIYYSQIVNDFQKGDIAEGYSVSREKKESFPLTVTSAQKNPTAFYLCASSGVDGYTFGSGTRLTVV.

The table lists this clone with a few counts. J is TRBJ1-2 and V is TRBV6-1; D is undetermined. Germline V gene lookup returns CDR1 MNHNS and CDR2 SASEGT. The CDR3 totals 14 residues. The V end was cut by 4 bases, the J end by 3 bases, with 12 bases between. DNA for the CDR3: TGTGCCAGCAGTGGAGTGCCTCTTCACTATGGCTACACCTTC. Translated: CASSGVPLHYGYTF.

The J gene is TRBJ2-1, the V gene TRBV7-9; TRBD2 might be the D (6 bases). Germline V gives CDR1 SEHNR, CDR2 FQNEAQ (reference sequence). Trimming took off 4 bases at V and 7 bases at J, with 17 bases between the two ends. This CDR3 spans 15 amino acids. DNA for the CDR3: TGTGCCAGCAGCTCCTCCGGGACTGGTCGGAATGAGCAGTTCTTC. The encoded protein is CASSSSGTGRNEQFF.

The J gene is TRBJ2-2, the V gene TRBV2, with no clear D. The CDR3 sequence is 13 residues long. Looked up from germline, CDR1 is SNHLY and CDR2 is FYNNEI. V was shortened by 5 bases and J by 1 base, with 5 bases between the two germline ends. CDR3 sequence reads: CASSRKNTGELFF. The CDR3 coding sequence is TGTGCCAGCAGTAGGAAGAACACCGGGGAGCTGTTTTTT. The variable domain in full, completed from reference TRBV2 and TRBJ2-2, reads EPEVTQTPSHQVTQMGQEVILRCVPISNHLYFYWYRQILGQKVEFLVSFYNNEISEKSEIFDDQFSVERPDGSNFTLKIRSTKLEDSAMYFCASSRKNTGELFFGEGSRLTVL.

The chain links TRBV9 to TRBJ2-7; 8 bases match TRBD2. CDR1 and CDR2 from the germline V gene are SGDLS and YYNGEE. This CDR3 has 16 amino acids. V gave up 3 bases and J gave up 2 bases; unmatched junction bases: 10. CDR3 sequence (DNA): TGTGCCAGCAGCGGACCAAATAGCGGGGCCCCCTACGAGCAGTACTTC. Its protein is CASSGPNSGAPYEQYF.

The CDR3 bases are TGCGCCAGCAGCCAACAAAGCGGGAGATTCACAGATACGCAGTATTTT. Its protein is CASSQQSGRFTDTQYF. The chain is built from TRBV4-1 and TRBJ2-3; 8 nucleotides agree with TRBD2. Losses at the gene ends were 2 bases for V and 2 bases for J; bases not matched to a gene: 6. Germline V gene data show CDR1 as MGHRA and CDR2 as YSYEKL. The CDR3 has 16 residues.

The chain recombines TRBV5-5 with TRBJ2-7; 10 bases line up with TRBD2. CDR1 is SGHKS and CDR2 is YYEKEE in the germline V gene (reference sequence). The CDR3 length is 14 residues. Unmatched junction bases numbered 5, after V lost 4 bases and J lost 4 bases. The CDR3 bases are TGTGCCAGCAGCCCAACACTAGCGGGGTACGAGCAGTACTTC. This translates into CASSPTLAGYEQYF.

This clone appeared a few times. This chain links TRBV14 with TRBJ1-2; D gene unclear. CDR3 size: 14 residues. Germline lookup yields CDR1 SGHDN and CDR2 FVKESK. V dropped 0 bases and J dropped 4 bases, with 9 bases sitting between them. Here the CDR3 reads CASSQERGFYGYTF. CDR3 bases: TGTGCCAGCAGCCAAGAGAGAGGGTTCTATGGCTACACCTTC.

This clone has just a few counts. The chain has TRBV18 and TRBJ2-5, with D perhaps matching TRBD1 (5 bases). V lost 1 base to trimming and J lost 2 bases, with 8 bases between them. In germline, CDR1 is KGHSH, CDR2 LQKENI. The CDR3 spans 14 residues. In nucleotides, the CDR3 is TGTGCCAGCTCACCACTGACAGCGCAAGAGACCCAGTACTTC. It is translated as CASSPLTAQETQYF.

V is TRBV11-1 and J is TRBJ2-5; TRBD1 is a possible D gene (7 bases). The CDR3 totals 15 residues. V shed 1 base and J shed 3 bases, with 12 bases lying between them. CDR1 SGHAT and CDR2 FQDESV come from the germline V gene (reference sequence). CDR3 amino acids: CASSLGRGQKETQYF. For the CDR3, the DNA is TGTGCCAGCAGCTTAGGGCGGGGACAGAAAGAGACCCAGTACTTC. The variable domain in full, with the rest retrieved from reference TRBV11-1 and TRBJ2-5, is EAEVAQSPRYKITEKSQAVAFWCDPISGHATLYWYRQILGQGPELLVQFQDESVVDDSQLPKDRFSAERLKGVDSTLKIQPAELGDSAMYLCASSLGRGQKETQYFGPGTRLLVL.

The chain carries TRBV29-1 and TRBJ2-5, with TRBD2 matching over 9 bases. This CDR3 is built from 13 residues. CDR1 and CDR2 from the germline V gene are SQVTM and ANQGSEA. V lost 7 bases, J lost 7 bases, and 10 bases stayed unmatched. CDR3 sequence (DNA): TGCAGCGCCGATAGCGGGAGATTCGGGACCCAGTACTTC. Protein product: CSADSGRFGTQYF.

The chain carries TRBV4-3 and TRBJ1-1, with D possibly TRBD1 on 5 matching bases. V lost 6 bases, J lost 4 bases, and 9 bases lay in between. This CDR3 comprises 12 residues. Germline values: CDR1 LGHNA, CDR2 YSLEER. CDR3 coding DNA: TGCGCCAGCAGTCCGGGGGGCACTGAAGCTTTCTTT. This encodes CASSPGGTEAFF.

For this clone: This sample includes further DNA sequences coding for the same CDR3. This chain connects TRBV9 to TRBJ2-7; TRBD2 aligns across 8 bases. This CDR3 is 15 amino acids long. With 0 bases clipped from V and 2 bases from J, the junction kept 4 bases outside the gene matches. From germline, CDR1 is SGDLS and CDR2 YYNGEE. Here the CDR3 reads CASSVGAGGTYEQYF. CDR3 in DNA: TGTGCCAGCAGCGTAGGTGCGGGGGGCACCTACGAGCAGTACTTC.

As concerns this clone: Germline and junction disagree at one end, which may indicate a read error. The chain joins TRBV5-1 to TRBJ1-1, with D perhaps TRBD1 (5 bases). The CDR3 extends over 13 amino acids. Germline CDR1 reads SGHRS; CDR2 reads YFSETQ. CDR3 protein: CASSRDAYTEVFF. In DNA, the CDR3 is TGCGCCAGCAGCCGGGACGCCTACACTGAAGTTTTCTTT.

This clone occurred a few times. The J gene is TRBJ2-7, the V gene TRBV4-2; 12 nucleotides align to TRBD2. This CDR3 has 18 residues. Unmatched junction bases numbered 13, after V lost 0 bases and J lost 7 bases. Germline assignment: CDR1 LGHNA and CDR2 YNFKEQ. The CDR3 bases are TGTGCCAGCAGCCAAGATAACCTACTAGCGGGGGGCCCGGGGGAGCAGTACTTC. It encodes CASSQDNLLAGGPGEQYF.